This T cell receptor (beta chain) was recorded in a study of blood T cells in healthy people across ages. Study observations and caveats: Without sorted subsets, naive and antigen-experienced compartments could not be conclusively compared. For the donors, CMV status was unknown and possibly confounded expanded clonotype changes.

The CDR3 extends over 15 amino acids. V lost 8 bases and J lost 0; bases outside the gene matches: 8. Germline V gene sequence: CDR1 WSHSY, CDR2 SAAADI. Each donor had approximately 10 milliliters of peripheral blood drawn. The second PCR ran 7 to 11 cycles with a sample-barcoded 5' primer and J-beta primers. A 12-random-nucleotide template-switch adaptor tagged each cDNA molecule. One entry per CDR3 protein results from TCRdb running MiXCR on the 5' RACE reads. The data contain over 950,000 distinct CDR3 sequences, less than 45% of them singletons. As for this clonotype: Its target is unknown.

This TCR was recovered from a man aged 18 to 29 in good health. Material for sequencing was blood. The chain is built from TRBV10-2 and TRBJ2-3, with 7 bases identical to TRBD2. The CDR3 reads CASGGAGVSTDTQYF. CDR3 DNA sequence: TGCGCCAGCGGGGGTGCGGGGGTCAGCACAGATACGCAGTATTTT.